This T cell receptor beta chain was profiled in a study of T cell responses to AZD1222 COVID-19 vaccine. Study-level results: Donors were mostly white British, more females; clonal diversity possibly underestimated.

Remarks on this clone: Its antigen is unknown.

CDR1 is SNHLY and CDR2 is FYNNEI in the germline V gene. Germline trimming cut 5 bases from V and 9 bases from J; bases unmatched to any gene: 6. The CDR3 extends over 14 amino acids. TCRdb keeps only in-frame clones here, not all; method: immunoSEQ multiplex PCR. Among roughly 42,000 clones, around 82% were seen once, and the ten largest hold about 3.6%. This chain uses TRBV2 with TRBJ1-6; 8 bases map to TRBD1. The specimen comprised peripheral blood, sampled on day 0 of AZD1222 vaccination. The TCR originated in an adult in good health. The CDR3 loop reads CASSLDRVASPLHF. The CDR3 nucleotides read TGTGCCAGCAGTCTGGACAGGGTGGCTTCACCCCTCCACTTT.